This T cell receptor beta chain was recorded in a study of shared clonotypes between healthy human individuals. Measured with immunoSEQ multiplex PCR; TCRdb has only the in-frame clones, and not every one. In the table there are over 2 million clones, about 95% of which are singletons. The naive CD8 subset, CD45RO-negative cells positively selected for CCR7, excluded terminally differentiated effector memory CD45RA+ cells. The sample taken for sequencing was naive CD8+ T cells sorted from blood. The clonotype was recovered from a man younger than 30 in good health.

The CDR3 loop is CASSEARGGETQYF. Written as DNA, the CDR3 is TGCGCCAGCAGTGAGGCGAGGGGCGGAGAGACCCAGTACTTC. The chain links TRBV10-2 to TRBJ2-5; the D gene could be TRBD1 or TRBD2 (5 bases each). The CDR3 totals 14 residues. CDR1 WSHSY and CDR2 SAAADI come from the germline V gene. The V end lost 2 bases, the J end lost 4 bases, and 11 bases lay between the germline ends.